This entry describes one T cell receptor (beta chain). Its antigen is as yet unknown. Time point denoted: pretreatment peripheral blood. Locally advanced or metastatic urothelial carcinoma affected all patients. Repertoires were generated with immunoSEQ multiplex PCR, while TCRdb's copy carries only in-frame clones and drops some. Of roughly 40,000 clones in the sample, roughly 90% were seen once. This specimen belongs to a study of PD-L1 blockade in urothelial cancer. At the level of the study: Patients started atezolizumab at some point between 2013 and 2015, 1,200 mg intravenously every 3 weeks. Patients had been given 0 to 3 earlier chemotherapy regimens. Study-level findings and limits: At the 3-week point, tumor-associated blood clones expanded more in durable-benefit patients.

Trimming stripped 1 base from V and 0 bases from J, with 9 bases between. CDR3 length: 15 residues. Looked up from germline, CDR1 is ENHRY and CDR2 is SYGVKD. The source of this sequence is a woman in her fifties or sixties with urothelial cancer. The material was PBMCs, obtained around atezolizumab (anti-PD-L1) treatment. The chain recombines TRBV10-3 with TRBJ2-5; TRBD2 is a possible D gene (6 bases). The DNA of the CDR3 is TGTGCCATCAGTGAGTTCCCTAGCGACCAAGAGACCCAGTACTTC. Protein product: CAISEFPSDQETQYF.